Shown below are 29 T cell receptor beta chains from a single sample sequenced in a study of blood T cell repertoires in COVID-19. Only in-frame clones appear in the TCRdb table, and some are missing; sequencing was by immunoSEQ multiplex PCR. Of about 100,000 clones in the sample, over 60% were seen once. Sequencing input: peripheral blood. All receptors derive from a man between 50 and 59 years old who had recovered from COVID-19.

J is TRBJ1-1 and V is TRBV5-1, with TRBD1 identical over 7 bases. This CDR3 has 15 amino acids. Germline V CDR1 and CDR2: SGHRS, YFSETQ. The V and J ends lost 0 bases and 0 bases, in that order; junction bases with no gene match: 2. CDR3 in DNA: TGCGCCAGCAGCTTGGCTGGGACAGTGAACACTGAAGCTTTCTTT. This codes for CASSLAGTVNTEAFF.

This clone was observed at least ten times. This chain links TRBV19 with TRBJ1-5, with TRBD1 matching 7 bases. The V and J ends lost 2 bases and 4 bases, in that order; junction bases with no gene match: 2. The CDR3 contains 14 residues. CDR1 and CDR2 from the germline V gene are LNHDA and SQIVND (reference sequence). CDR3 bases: TGTGCCAGTAGTATATTGACAGGGAATCAGCCCCAGCATTTT. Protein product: CASSILTGNQPQHF.

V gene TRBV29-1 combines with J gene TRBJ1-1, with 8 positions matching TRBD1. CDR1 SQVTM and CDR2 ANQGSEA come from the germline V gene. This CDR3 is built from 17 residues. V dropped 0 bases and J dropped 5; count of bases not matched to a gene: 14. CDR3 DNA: TGCAGCGTTGAAGATCTTCCTTCGGGCAGGGGGCGAACTGAAGCTTTCTTT. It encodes CSVEDLPSGRGRTEAFF.

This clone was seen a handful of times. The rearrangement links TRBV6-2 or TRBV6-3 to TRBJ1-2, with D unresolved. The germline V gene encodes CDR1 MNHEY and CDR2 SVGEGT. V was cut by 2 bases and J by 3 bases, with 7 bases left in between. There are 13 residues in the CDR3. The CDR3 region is CASSYELHYGYTF. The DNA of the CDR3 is TGTGCCAGCAGTTACGAACTCCACTATGGCTACACCTTC.

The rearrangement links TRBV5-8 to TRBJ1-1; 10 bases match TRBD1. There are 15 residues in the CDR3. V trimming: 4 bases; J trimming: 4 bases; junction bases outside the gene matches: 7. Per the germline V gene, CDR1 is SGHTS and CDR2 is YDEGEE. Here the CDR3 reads CASSPRDRGATEAFF. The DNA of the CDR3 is TGTGCCAGCAGCCCCCGGGACAGGGGCGCCACTGAAGCTTTCTTT. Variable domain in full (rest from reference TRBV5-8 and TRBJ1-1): EAGVTQSPTHLIKTRGQQATLRCSPISGHTSVYWYQQALGLGLQFLLWYDEGEERNRGNFPPRFSGRQFPNYSSELNVNALELEDSALYLCASSPRDRGATEAFFGQGTRLTVV.

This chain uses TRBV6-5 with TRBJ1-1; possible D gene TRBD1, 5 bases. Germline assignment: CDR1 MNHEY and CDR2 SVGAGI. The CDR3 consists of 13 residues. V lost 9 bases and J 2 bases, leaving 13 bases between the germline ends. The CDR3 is CASDTQGNTEAFF. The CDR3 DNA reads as TGTGCCAGTGATACCCAGGGAAACACTGAAGCTTTCTTT.

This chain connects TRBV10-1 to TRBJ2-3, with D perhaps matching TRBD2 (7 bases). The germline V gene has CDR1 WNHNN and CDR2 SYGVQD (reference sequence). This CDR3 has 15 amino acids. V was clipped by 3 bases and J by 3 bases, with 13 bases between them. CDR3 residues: CASSDRGGETDTQYF. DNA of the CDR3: TGCGCCAGCAGTGATCGCGGGGGCGAAACAGATACGCAGTATTTT.

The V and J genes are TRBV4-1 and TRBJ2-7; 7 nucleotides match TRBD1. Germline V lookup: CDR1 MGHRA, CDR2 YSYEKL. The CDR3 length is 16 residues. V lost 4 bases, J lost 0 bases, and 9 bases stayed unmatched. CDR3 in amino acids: CASSRTGTVGSYEQYF. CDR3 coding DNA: TGCGCCAGCAGCCGCACCGGGACAGTGGGCTCCTACGAGCAGTACTTC.

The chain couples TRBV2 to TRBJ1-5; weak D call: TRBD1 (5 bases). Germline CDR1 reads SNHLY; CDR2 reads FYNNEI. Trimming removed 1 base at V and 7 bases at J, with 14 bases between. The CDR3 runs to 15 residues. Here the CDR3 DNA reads TGTGCCAGCAGTGAAGACCCAGGGTATGGGCAGCCCCAGCATTTT. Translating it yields CASSEDPGYGQPQHF.

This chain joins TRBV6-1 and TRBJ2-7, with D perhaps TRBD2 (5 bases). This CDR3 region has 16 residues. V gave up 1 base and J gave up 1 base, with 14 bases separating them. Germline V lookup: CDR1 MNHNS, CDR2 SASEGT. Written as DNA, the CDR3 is TGTGCCAGCAGTGAAGTCGTGGGAGCAGCTTCCTACGAGCAGTACTTC. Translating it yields CASSEVVGAASYEQYF.

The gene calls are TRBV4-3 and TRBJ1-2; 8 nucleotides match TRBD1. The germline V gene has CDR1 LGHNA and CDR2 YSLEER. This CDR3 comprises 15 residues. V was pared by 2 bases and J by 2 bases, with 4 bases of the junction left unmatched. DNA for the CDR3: TGCGCCAGCAGCCAAAAGGACAGGGACAACTATGGCTACACCTTC. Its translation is CASSQKDRDNYGYTF.

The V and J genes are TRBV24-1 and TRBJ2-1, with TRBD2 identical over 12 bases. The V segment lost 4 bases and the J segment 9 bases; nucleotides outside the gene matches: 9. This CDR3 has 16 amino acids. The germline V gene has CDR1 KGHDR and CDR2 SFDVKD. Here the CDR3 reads CATSDPSGGARGEQFF. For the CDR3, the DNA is TGTGCCACCAGTGACCCTAGCGGGGGGGCACGAGGTGAGCAGTTCTTC.

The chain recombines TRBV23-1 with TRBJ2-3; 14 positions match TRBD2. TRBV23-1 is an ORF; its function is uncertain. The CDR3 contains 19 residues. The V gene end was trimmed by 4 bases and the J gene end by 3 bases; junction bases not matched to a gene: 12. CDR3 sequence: CASSPSAGTSGRRTDTQYF. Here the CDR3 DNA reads TGCGCCAGCAGTCCATCTGCCGGGACTAGCGGGAGAAGGACAGATACGCAGTATTTT.

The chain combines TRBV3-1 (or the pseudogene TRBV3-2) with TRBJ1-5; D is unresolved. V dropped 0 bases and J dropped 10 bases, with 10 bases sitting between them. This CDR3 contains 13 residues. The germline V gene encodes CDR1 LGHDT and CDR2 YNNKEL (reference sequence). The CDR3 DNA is TGTGCCAGCAGCCAAGATAGAGGCACCCCCCAGCATTTT. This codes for CASSQDRGTPQHF.

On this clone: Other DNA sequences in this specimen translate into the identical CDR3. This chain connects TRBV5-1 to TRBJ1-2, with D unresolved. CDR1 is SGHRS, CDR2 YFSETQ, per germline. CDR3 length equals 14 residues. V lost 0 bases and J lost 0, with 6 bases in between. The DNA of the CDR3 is TGCGCCAGCAGCTTGGACGGAGCTAACTATGGCTACACCTTC. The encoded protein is CASSLDGANYGYTF.

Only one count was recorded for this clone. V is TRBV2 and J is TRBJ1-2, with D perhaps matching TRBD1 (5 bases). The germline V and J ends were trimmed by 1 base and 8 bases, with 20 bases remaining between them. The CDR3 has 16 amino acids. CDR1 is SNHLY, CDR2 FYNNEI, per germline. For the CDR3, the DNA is TGTGCCAGCAGTGAAGGGCCTCGCCGGGCCAAGGGGGGCTACACCTTC. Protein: CASSEGPRRAKGGYTF. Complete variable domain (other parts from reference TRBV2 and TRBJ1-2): EPEVTQTPSHQVTQMGQEVILRCVPISNHLYFYWYRQILGQKVEFLVSFYNNEISEKSEIFDDQFSVERPDGSNFTLKIRSTKLEDSAMYFCASSEGPRRAKGGYTFGSGTRLTVV.

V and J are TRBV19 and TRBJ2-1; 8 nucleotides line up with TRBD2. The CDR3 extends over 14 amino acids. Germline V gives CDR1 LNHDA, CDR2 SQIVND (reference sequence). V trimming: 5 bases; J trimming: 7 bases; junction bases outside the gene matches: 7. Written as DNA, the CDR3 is TGTGCCAGTAGTCCCGGGACTAGGGGAAATGAGCAGTTCTTC. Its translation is CASSPGTRGNEQFF.

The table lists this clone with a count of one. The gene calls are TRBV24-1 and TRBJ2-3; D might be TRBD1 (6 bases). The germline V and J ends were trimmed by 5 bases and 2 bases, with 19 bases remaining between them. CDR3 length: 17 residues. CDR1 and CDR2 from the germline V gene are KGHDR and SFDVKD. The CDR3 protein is CATSGFAGETLTDTQYF. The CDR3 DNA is TGTGCCACCAGTGGCTTCGCAGGGGAGACTCTCACAGATACGCAGTATTTT.

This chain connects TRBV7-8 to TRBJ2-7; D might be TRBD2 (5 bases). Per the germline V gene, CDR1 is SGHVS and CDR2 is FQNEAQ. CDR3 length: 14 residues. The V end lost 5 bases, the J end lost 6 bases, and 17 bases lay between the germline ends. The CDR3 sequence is CASSRDGVTAEQYF. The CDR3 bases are TGTGCCAGCAGCCGAGACGGGGTAACAGCCGAGCAGTACTTC. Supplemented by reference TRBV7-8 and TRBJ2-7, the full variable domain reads GAGVSQSPRYKVAKRGQDVALRCDPISGHVSLFWYQQALGQGPEFLTYFQNEAQLDKSGLPSDRFFAERPEGSVSTLKIQRTQQEDSAVYLCASSRDGVTAEQYFGPGTRLTVT.

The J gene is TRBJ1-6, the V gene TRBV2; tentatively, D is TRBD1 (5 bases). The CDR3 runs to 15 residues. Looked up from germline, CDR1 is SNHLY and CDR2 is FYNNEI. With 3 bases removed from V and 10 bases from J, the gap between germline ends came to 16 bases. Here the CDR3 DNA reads TGTGCCAGCAGTGAGGCTTTCCAGGGTGGGTCACCCCTCCACTTT. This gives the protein CASSEAFQGGSPLHF.

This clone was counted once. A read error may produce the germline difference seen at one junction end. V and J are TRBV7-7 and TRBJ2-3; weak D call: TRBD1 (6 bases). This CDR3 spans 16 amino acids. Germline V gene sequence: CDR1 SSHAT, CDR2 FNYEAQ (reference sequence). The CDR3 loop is CASSPGVGSPSDTQYF. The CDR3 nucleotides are TGTGCTAGCAGTCCAGGGGTAGGGAGTCCGTCAGATACGCAGTATTTT.

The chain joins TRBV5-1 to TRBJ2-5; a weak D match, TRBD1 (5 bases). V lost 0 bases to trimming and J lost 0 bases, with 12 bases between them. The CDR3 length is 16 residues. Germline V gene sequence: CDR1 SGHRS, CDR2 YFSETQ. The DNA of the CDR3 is TGCGCCAGCAGCTTGGGGCAGGGATTGTACCAAGAGACCCAGTACTTC. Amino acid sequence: CASSLGQGLYQETQYF.

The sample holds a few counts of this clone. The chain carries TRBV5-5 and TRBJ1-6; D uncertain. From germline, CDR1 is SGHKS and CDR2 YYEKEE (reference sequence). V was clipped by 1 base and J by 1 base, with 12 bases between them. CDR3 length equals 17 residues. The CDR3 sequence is CASSLNQLGSYNSPLHF. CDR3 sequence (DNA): TGTGCCAGCAGCTTGAACCAACTCGGTTCCTATAATTCACCCCTCCACTTT.

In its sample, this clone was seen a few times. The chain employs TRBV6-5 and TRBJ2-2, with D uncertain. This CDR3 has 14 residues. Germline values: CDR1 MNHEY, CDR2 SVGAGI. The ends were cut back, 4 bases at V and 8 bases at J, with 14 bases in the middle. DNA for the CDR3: TGTGCCAGCAGTTCCCGACTCGGAGCGGGGGAGCTGTTTTTT. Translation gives CASSSRLGAGELFF.

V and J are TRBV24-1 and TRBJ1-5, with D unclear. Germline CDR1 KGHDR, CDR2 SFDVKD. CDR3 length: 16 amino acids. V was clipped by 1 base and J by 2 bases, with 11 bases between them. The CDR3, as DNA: TGTGCCACCAGTGATTTCGAGCAGGAGGGCAATCAGCCCCAGCATTTT. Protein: CATSDFEQEGNQPQHF.

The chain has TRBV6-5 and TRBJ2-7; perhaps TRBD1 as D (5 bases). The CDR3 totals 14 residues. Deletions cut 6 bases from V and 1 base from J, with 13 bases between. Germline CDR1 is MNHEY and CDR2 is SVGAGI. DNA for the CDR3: TGTGCCAGCAGAACCCTTACAGGTTCCTACGAGCAGTACTTC. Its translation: CASRTLTGSYEQYF.

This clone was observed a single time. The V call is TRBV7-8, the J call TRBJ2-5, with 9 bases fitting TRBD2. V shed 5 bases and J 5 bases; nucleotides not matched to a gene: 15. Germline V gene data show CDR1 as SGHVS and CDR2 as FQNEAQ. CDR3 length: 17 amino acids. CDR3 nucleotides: TGTGCCAGCAGCCTAAGGGCGACTAGCGGACCGGGGGAGACCCAGTACTTC. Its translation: CASSLRATSGPGETQYF.

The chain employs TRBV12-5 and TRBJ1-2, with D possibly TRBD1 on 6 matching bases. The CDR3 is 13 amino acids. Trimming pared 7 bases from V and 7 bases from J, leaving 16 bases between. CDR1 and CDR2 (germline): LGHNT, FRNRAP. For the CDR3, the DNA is TGTGCTAGTGCCTCGGGAGGGGGTGGTGGCTACACCTTC. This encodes CASASGGGGGYTF.

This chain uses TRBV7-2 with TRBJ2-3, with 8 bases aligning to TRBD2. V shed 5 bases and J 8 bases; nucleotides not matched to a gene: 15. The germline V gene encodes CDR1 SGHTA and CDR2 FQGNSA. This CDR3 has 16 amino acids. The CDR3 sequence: CASSPGRGGGFGTQYF. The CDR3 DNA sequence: TGTGCCAGCAGCCCCGGGAGGGGCGGGGGTTTCGGTACGCAGTATTTT.